This entry concerns a single T cell receptor (beta chain). This sample was included in a study of control samples from healthy donors and cancer patients. The data were produced by immunoSEQ multiplex PCR, yet TCRdb's version contains in-frame clones alone and is incomplete. The sample lists 100,000 to 150,000 clones; 90% were seen once. The sequenced sample was blood. This clonotype was obtained from a man aged 35 to 55 in good health.

The CDR3 nucleotides are TGTGCCAGCCATCCTTTCGACAGTTACGAGCAGTACTTC. Translation gives CASHPFDSYEQYF. J is TRBJ2-7 and V is TRBV6-5, with a possible D match to TRBD1 (5 bases). Trimming shortened V by 8 bases and J by 4 bases, and 15 bases separated the two germline ends. Germline CDR1 and CDR2: MNHEY and SVGAGI. The CDR3 is 13 amino acids.